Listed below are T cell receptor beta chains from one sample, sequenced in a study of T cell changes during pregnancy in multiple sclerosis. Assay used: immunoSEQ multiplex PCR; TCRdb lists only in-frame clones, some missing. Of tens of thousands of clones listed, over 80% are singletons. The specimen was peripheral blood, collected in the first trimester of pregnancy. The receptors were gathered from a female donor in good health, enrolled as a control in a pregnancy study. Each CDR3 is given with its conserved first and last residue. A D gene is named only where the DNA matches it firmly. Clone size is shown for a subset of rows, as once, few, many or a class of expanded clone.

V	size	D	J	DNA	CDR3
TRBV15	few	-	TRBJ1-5	TGTGCCACCAGCAGAGAGTACACAGGGTGGTTCGATCAGCCCCAGCATTTT	CATSREYTGWFDQPQHF
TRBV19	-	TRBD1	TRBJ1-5	TGTGCCAGTAGTATCAGGGGGCCCGGAGGCAATCAGCCCCAGCATTTT	CASSIRGPGGNQPQHF
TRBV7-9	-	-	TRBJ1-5	TGTGCCGGGGGGAATAGCAATCAGCCCCAGCATTTT	CAGGNSNQPQHF
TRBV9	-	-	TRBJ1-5	TGTGCCAGCAGCGGAGGGGATACTACAGGGTCGGATCAGCCCCAGCATTTT	CASSGGDTTGSDQPQHF
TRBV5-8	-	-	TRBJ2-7	TGTGCCAGCAGCTTGGAACCGGACAGCAGCAGCTCCTACGAGCAGTACTTC	CASSLEPDSSSSYEQYF
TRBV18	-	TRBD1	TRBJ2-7	TGTGCCAGCTCATCGACAGGGGTGGAACACGAGCAGTACTTC	CASSSTGVEHEQYF
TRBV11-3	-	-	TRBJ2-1	TGTGCCAGCAGCTTCTCCGAGAGCTCCTACAATGAGCAGTTCTTC	CASSFSESSYNEQFF
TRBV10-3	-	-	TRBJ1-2	TGTGCCATCAGTGTACAGGGCGTATCAGATAACACCTTC	CAISVQGVSDNTF
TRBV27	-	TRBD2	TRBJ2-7	TGTGCCAGCAGTTTATGGGGGGGGGTCCGGGACGAGCAGTACTTC	CASSLWGGVRDEQYF
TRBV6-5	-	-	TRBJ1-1	TGTGCCAGCACCTTGACAGGAGTGAACACTGAAGCTTTCTTT	CASTLTGVNTEAFF
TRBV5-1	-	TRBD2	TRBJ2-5	TGCGCCAGCAGCTTGAGTGGGGGGGATGAGACCCAGTACTTC	CASSLSGGDETQYF
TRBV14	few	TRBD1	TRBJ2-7	TGTGCCAGCAGCCACGGACAGGGACCTTCCTACGAGCAGTACTTC	CASSHGQGPSYEQYF
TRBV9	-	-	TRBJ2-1	TGTGCCAGCAGCGTAGATCAGTTCGGGTCAAGCTCCTACAATGAGCAGTTCTTC	CASSVDQFGSSSYNEQFF
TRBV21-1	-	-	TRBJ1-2	TGTGCCAGCATCGGAGTCTTCTATGGCTACACCTTC	CASIGVFYGYTF
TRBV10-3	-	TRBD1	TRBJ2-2	TGTGCCATCAGTACATCACTGGGACAGGGATCGGGTCACACCGGGGAGCTGTTTTTT	CAISTSLGQGSGHTGELFF
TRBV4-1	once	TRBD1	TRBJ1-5	TGCGCCAGCAGCCAAGAAAACAGGGGTCCCAATCAGCCCCAGCATTTT	CASSQENRGPNQPQHF
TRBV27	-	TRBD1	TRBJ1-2	TGTGCCACCTCCTCCGGGACAGGGTATAGCGGCTACACCTTC	CATSSGTGYSGYTF
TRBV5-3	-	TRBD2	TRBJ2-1	TGTGCCAGAAGCTTGGTTACTAGCGGAGGGTTCTCCTACAATGAGCAGTTCTTC	CARSLVTSGGFSYNEQFF
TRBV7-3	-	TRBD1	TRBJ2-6	TGTGCCAGCAGCTTAATAGGGACAGGGGTATTATCTGGGGCCAACGTCCTGACTTTC	CASSLIGTGVLSGANVLTF
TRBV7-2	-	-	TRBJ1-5	TGTGCCAGCAGTTATTCAGGTTACAATCAGCCCCAGCATTTT	CASSYSGYNQPQHF
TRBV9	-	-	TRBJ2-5	TGTGCCAGCGGCCCTCAGGAGACCCAGTACTTC	CASGPQETQYF
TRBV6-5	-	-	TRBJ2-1	TGTGCCAGCAGTTACTCGACTGGGACTGTGGGTGGTGAGCAGTTCTTC	CASSYSTGTVGGEQFF
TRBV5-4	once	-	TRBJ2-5	TGTGCCAGCAGCTTGGTATGGCAGGGGTCCGAGACCCAGTACTTC	CASSLVWQGSETQYF
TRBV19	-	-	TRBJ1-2	TGTGCCAGTAGTATATATGGTCGGGAACTCCGTGAGGGCTACACCTTC	CASSIYGRELREGYTF
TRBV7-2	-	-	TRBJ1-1	TGTGCCAGCAGCTCCCGGAAGGGAGAGAGCATTTACACTGAAGCTTTCTTT	CASSSRKGESIYTEAFF
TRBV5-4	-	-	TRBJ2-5	TGTGCCAGCAGCGGGGCAGGGGCCCAAGAGACCCAGTACTTC	CASSGAGAQETQYF
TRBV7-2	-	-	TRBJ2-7	TGTGCCAGCAGCCACGACCCGGGCTCCTACGAGCAGTACTTC	CASSHDPGSYEQYF
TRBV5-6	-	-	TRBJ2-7	TGTGCCAGCAGCTTCAGTCAGGGTGAGCAGTACTTC	CASSFSQGEQYF
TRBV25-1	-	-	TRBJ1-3	TGTGCCAGCAGTCATACGGGCAGGGCTGAGATATCTGGAAACACCATATATTTT	CASSHTGRAEISGNTIYF
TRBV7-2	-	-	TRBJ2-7	TGTGCCAGCAGCGCCCAGGGAGGTGGCTACGAGCAGTACTTC	CASSAQGGGYEQYF
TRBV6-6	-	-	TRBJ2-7	TGTGCCAGCAGTTCGGACACCTACGAGCAGTACTTC	CASSSDTYEQYF
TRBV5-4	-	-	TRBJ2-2	TGTGCCAGCAGCTTAAACAGGGTGAACACCGGGGAGCTGTTTTTT	CASSLNRVNTGELFF
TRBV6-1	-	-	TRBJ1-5	TGTGCCAGCAGCGACCGAACCCCGGGTAATCAGCCCCAGCATTTT	CASSDRTPGNQPQHF
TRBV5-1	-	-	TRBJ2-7	TGCGCCAGCAGCTTGAATTCGCGCTCCTACGAGCAGTACTTC	CASSLNSRSYEQYF
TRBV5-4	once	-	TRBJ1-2	TGTGCCAGCAGCCCGGGACTGGAGAAGGGCTACACCTTC	CASSPGLEKGYTF